This TCR beta chain was obtained from a study of cytomegalovirus exposure and HLA in healthy donors. General observations from the study: The CMV antigen specificity of a few CMV-associated chains was confirmed through in vitro analysis. High specificity and sensitivity for cytomegalovirus status were reported for the classifier. TCR beta sequences reportedly predicted most subjects' HLA-A and HLA-B alleles accurately. Later analysis associated a missense DCLRE1C variant with TCR beta V- and J-gene trimming.

Primers for the PCR totalled 60 Vbeta and 13 Jbeta. Method: immunoSEQ multiplex PCR; TCRdb's copy keeps in-frame clones and lacks some. This sample carries about 190,000 clones, roughly 80% of them seen once, and the ten largest clones take over 1.5%. Remarks on this clone: What it binds is unknown.

The V end was cut by 0 bases, the J end by 0 bases, with 17 bases between. The CDR3 is made up of 18 amino acids. Germline values: CDR1 LGHNA, CDR2 YSLEER. Specimen: PBMCs. The chain joins TRBV4-3 to TRBJ1-1, with D unclear. The sequence was obtained from a woman aged 18-35 years in good health and CMV-seronegative. The CDR3 region is CASSQDRAGRSVNTEAFF. The CDR3 region has the DNA TGCGCCAGCAGCCAAGATAGAGCAGGCAGGTCCGTGAACACTGAAGCTTTCTTT.